The T cell receptor (beta chain) under discussion was sequenced for a study of cytomegalovirus exposure and HLA in healthy donors. Germline V gene sequence: CDR1 SNHLY, CDR2 FYNNEI. V shed 8 bases and J shed 5 bases, with 24 bases lying between them. The CDR3 has 16 residues. Study findings and constraints: The authors assumed roughly uniform sequencing depth across donors for presence/absence analyses. Productive rates of about 87% or about 30% were seen for most TCR beta V segments in an earlier analysis. Prediction of most subjects' HLA-A and HLA-B alleles by TCR beta sequences was reportedly accurate.

Points on this clone: Its antigen is unknown.

With 60 Vbeta and 13 Jbeta primers, the PCR was carried out. Method: immunoSEQ multiplex PCR; TCRdb's copy keeps in-frame clones and lacks some. In the table there are fewer than 150,000 clones, 70% to 80% of which are singletons. The clonotype comes from a man aged 18 to 30 in good health and CMV-seronegative. The sequenced material came from PBMCs. The chain employs TRBV2 and TRBJ2-5; a weak D match, TRBD1 (6 bases). Here the CDR3 DNA reads TGTGCCAGCCGCAAAAGAACAGGGTTGAGTACGGAGACCCAGTACTTC. It is translated as CASRKRTGLSTETQYF.